What follows are 32 T cell receptor beta chains derived from one specimen sequenced in a study of shared clonotypes between healthy human individuals. Produced via immunoSEQ multiplex PCR; TCRdb's table is partial and in-frame only. The sample holds about 2 million clones, roughly 94% seen once. Material: naive CD4+ T cells sorted from blood. Subset in this sample: CD45RA+ positively selected. All receptors derive from a man aged 18 to 29 in good health.

Points on this clone: This same CDR3 is encoded by further DNA sequences in the sample. Here the CDR3 reads CASRRADTQYF. The CDR3, as DNA: TGTGCCAGCAGGAGGGCCGATACGCAGTATTTT. This chain links TRBV6-5 with TRBJ2-3; D possibly corresponds to TRBD2 (5 bases). Germline loops: CDR1 MNHEY, CDR2 SVGAGI. The CDR3 sequence is 11 residues long. V was trimmed by 6 bases and J by 6 bases, leaving 7 bases between them.

Concerning this clone itself: Other DNA sequences within the sample encode an identical CDR3. V gene TRBV6-5 combines with J gene TRBJ2-6; D call uncertain. The CDR3 length is 15 residues. Germline CDR1 reads MNHEY; CDR2 reads SVGAGI. Trimming cost V 2 bases and J 0 bases, with 5 bases left between them. The DNA for the CDR3 is TGTGCCAGCAGTTACGTCCGCTCTGGGGCCAACGTCCTGACTTTC. This encodes CASSYVRSGANVLTF.

Of note for this clone: A much larger clone sits a single nucleotide away, making a read error possible. The V gene is TRBV10-3, the J gene TRBJ1-6, with 9 bases lining up with TRBD1. The CDR3 extends over 16 amino acids. CDR1 and CDR2 from the germline V gene are ENHRY and SYGVKD. For the CDR3, the DNA is TGTGCCATCCGTGAGCCGGACAGGGGTTATAATTCACCCCTCCACTTT. Its translation is CAIREPDRGYNSPLHF.

This chain links TRBV30 with TRBJ2-1; D perhaps matches TRBD2 (5 bases). In germline, CDR1 is GTSNPN, CDR2 SVGIG (reference sequence). V dropped 2 bases and J dropped 3 bases, with 20 bases sitting between them. This CDR3 region has 17 residues. The CDR3 DNA reads as TGTGCCTGGAGTCGCAGCCTAGCCAGCGCACTCTACAATGAGCAGTTCTTC. It is translated as CAWSRSLASALYNEQFF.

A remark on this clone: Other nucleotide sequences in the sample specify the same CDR3. The gene calls are TRBV5-1 and TRBJ2-5; D perhaps matches TRBD1 (5 bases). Germline CDR1 and CDR2: SGHRS and YFSETQ. CDR3 length: 14 residues. V was clipped by 3 bases and J by 2 bases, with 11 bases between them. The CDR3 protein is CASSWGTGQETQYF. Written as DNA, the CDR3 is TGCGCCAGCAGCTGGGGAACAGGTCAAGAGACCCAGTACTTC.

The chain has TRBV11-2 and TRBJ2-2; D is unresolved. Trimming shortened V by 5 bases and J by 0 bases, and 7 bases separated the two germline ends. Germline CDR1 reads SGHAT; CDR2 reads FQNNGV. This CDR3 is 14 amino acids long. CDR3 nucleotides: TGTGCCAGCAGCATAGTCCCGAACACCGGGGAGCTGTTTTTT. Translated: CASSIVPNTGELFF.

Comment on this clone: A far more abundant clone sits one base away, making this likely a read error. V and J are TRBV5-1 and TRBJ2-5, with TRBD1 matching 9 bases. The DNA end favors TRBJ2-7, so the J call may be wrong. In germline, CDR1 is SGHRS, CDR2 YFSETQ. The CDR3 spans 14 residues. In nucleotides, the CDR3 is TGCGCCGGCAGCTTGACAGGGGGCTCCTACGAGCAGTACTTC. The encoded protein is CAGSLTGGSYEQYF.

V gene TRBV4-1 combines with J gene TRBJ1-3; tentatively, D is TRBD1 (5 bases). CDR1 and CDR2 (germline): MGHRA, YSYEKL. The V and J ends lost 1 base and 2 bases respectively, with 18 bases between them. The CDR3 runs to 18 residues. For the CDR3, the DNA is TGCGCCAGCAGCCAAGGCCCCTCCTGGGCAGGGCCTGGAAACACCATATATTTT. Protein: CASSQGPSWAGPGNTIYF.

This chain's CDR3 is CASSLQGTEQYF. As DNA, the CDR3 is TGTGCCAGCAGCCTACAAGGAACAGAGCAGTACTTC. The V call is TRBV7-2, the J call TRBJ2-7; D ambiguous. V lost 5 bases to trimming and J lost 7 bases, with 12 bases between them. The CDR3 has 12 amino acids. CDR1 and CDR2 (germline): SGHTA, FQGNSA.

The CDR3 loop reads CASSQDGWLDFTF. In DNA, the CDR3 is TGTGCCAGCAGCCAAGATGGGTGGCTTGATTTCACCTTC. J is TRBJ1-2 and V is TRBV4-2; no definite D call. Trimming cost V 0 bases and J 13 bases, with 15 bases left between them. Germline CDR1 reads LGHNA; CDR2 reads YNFKEQ. The CDR3 spans 13 residues.

The chain employs TRBV14 and TRBJ2-7; 9 bases map to TRBD1. Germline lookup yields CDR1 SGHDN and CDR2 FVKESK. The CDR3 consists of 15 residues. V was pared by 0 bases and J by 4 bases, with 4 bases of the junction left unmatched. CDR3 in DNA: TGTGCCAGCAGCCAAGAGGGGACAGGGCGATACGAGCAGTACTTC. Translated: CASSQEGTGRYEQYF.

Concerning this clone: This may be a read error, as it is one base from a much larger clone. This chain uses TRBV6-6 with TRBJ1-6; TRBD1 is a possible D gene (5 bases). Germline-derived CDR1 and CDR2 are MNHNY and SVGAGI (reference sequence). The CDR3 consists of 15 residues. The germline V and J ends were trimmed by 7 bases and 7 bases, with 17 bases remaining between them. CDR3: CASTAGPGRNSPLHF. Written as DNA, the CDR3 is TGTGCCAGCACCGCCGGCCCAGGGAGGAATTCACCCCTCCACTTT.

The V and J genes are TRBV10-3 and TRBJ2-3; 7 bases are a match to TRBD1. This CDR3 contains 11 residues. Germline lookup yields CDR1 ENHRY and CDR2 SYGVKD. Trimming at V came to 10 bases and at J to 4 bases, leaving 2 bases not matched to a gene. The CDR3 DNA reads TGTGCCACAACAGGGGCAGATACGCAGTATTTT. Protein: CATTGADTQYF.

V usage is TRBV2 and J usage is TRBJ2-6; no reliable D call. Trimming cost V 5 bases and J 0 bases, with 14 bases left between them. This CDR3 has 17 amino acids. Germline values: CDR1 SNHLY, CDR2 FYNNEI. CDR3 region: CASSTQGTYSGANVLTF. The CDR3 DNA follows: TGTGCCAGCAGTACACAAGGAACCTACTCTGGGGCCAACGTCCTGACTTTC.

With respect to this clone: The same CDR3 also results from other DNA sequences found in this sample. The chain is built from TRBV5-1 and TRBJ2-7; 10 bases are a match to TRBD1. Germline CDR1 reads SGHRS; CDR2 reads YFSETQ. The CDR3 totals 15 residues. The ends lost 0 bases at V and 2 bases at J; junction bases unmatched: 2. The CDR3 protein is CASSLEGQGTYEQYF. The CDR3 DNA is TGCGCCAGCAGCTTGGAGGGACAGGGGACCTACGAGCAGTACTTC.

The chain couples TRBV7-2 to TRBJ1-2; D uncertain. The CDR3 runs to 16 residues. The ends were cut back, 0 bases at V and 6 bases at J, with 17 bases in the middle. Germline CDR1 reads SGHTA; CDR2 reads FQGNSA. The DNA for the CDR3 is TGTGCCAGCAGCTTAGCGAACGGGGTCGCCTACCATGGCTACACCTTC. It yields the protein CASSLANGVAYHGYTF.

The J gene is TRBJ1-6, the V gene TRBV7-8, with TRBD1 matching over 7 bases. The CDR3 spans 20 residues. After removal of 5 bases from V and 1 base from J, the junction contained 17 bases not matched to a gene. Germline V gene lookup returns CDR1 SGHVS and CDR2 FQNEAQ. Written as DNA, the CDR3 is TGTGCCAGCAGCCCTTGTCAGGGGACAGTCGTTACGTCCTATAATTCACCCCTCCACTTT. This sequence encodes CASSPCQGTVVTSYNSPLHF. Full variable domain (remainder filled in from reference TRBV7-8 and TRBJ1-6): GAGVSQSPRYKVAKRGQDVALRCDPISGHVSLFWYQQALGQGPEFLTYFQNEAQLDKSGLPSDRFFAERPEGSVSTLKIQRTQQEDSAVYLCASSPCQGTVVTSYNSPLHFGNGTRLTVT.

There are a few counts of this clone. This sample also contains other DNA sequences that code for the same CDR3. The CDR3 DNA is TGTGCCAGCAGTTACGGCGGGTCTAGCACAGATACGCAGTATTTT. Residues: CASSYGGSSTDTQYF. The rearrangement joins TRBV6-5 to TRBJ2-3; perhaps TRBD2 as D (5 bases). The germline V gene encodes CDR1 MNHEY and CDR2 SVGAGI. The CDR3 has 15 amino acids. Between the trimmed V and J ends, which lost 2 bases and 0 bases, there was a span of 9 bases.

Comment on this clone: Distinct nucleotide sequences in the sample also encode this CDR3. The chain carries TRBV18 and TRBJ1-1; D might be TRBD1 (5 bases). CDR1 KGHSH and CDR2 LQKENI come from the germline V gene. The V end lost 1 base, the J end lost 1 base, and 10 bases lay between the germline ends. CDR3 length: 15 amino acids. CDR3 DNA: TGTGCCAGCTCACCACTCGCAGGGCAGAACACTGAAGCTTTCTTT. This gives the protein CASSPLAGQNTEAFF.

As regards this clone: Different DNA sequences within this sample yield the same CDR3. The chain carries TRBV27 and TRBJ2-7; perhaps TRBD1 as D (6 bases). CDR1 is MNHEY and CDR2 is SMNVEV in the germline V gene (reference sequence). Trimming removed 2 bases from V and 4 bases from J, with 6 bases in between. The CDR3 sequence is 12 residues long. DNA for the CDR3: TGTGCCAGCAGTTTAACAGGGTACGAGCAGTACTTC. Translated, it gives CASSLTGYEQYF.

In the case of this clone: Given a much more abundant clone one base away, this may be a read error. The same CDR3 arises from other DNA sequences in this sample as well. The chain is built from TRBV7-2 and TRBJ2-7; D call uncertain. The CDR3 spans 11 residues. Germline V lookup: CDR1 SGHTA, CDR2 FQGNSA. The V end lost 1 base, the J end lost 4 bases, and 2 bases lay between the germline ends. CDR3 residues: CASSLVYEQYF. CDR3 bases: TGTGCCAGCAGCTTAGTGTACGAGCAGTACTTC.

The chain couples TRBV30 to TRBJ1-3; 8 bases agree with TRBD1. This CDR3 is 18 amino acids long. CDR1 and CDR2 (germline): GTSNPN, SVGIG (reference sequence). V shed 2 bases and J 0 bases; nucleotides not matched to a gene: 12. The CDR3 DNA reads TGTGCCTGGAGTCGGGACAGGTCCCTCTCCTTCTCTGGAAACACCATATATTTT. It specifies CAWSRDRSLSFSGNTIYF. Full variable domain (rest looked up from reference TRBV30 and TRBJ1-3): SQTIHQWPATLVQPVGSPLSLECTVEGTSNPNLYWYRQAAGRGLQLLFYSVGIGQISSEVPQNLSASRPQDRQFILSSKKLLLSDSGFYLCAWSRDRSLSFSGNTIYFGEGSWLTVV.

This rearrangement joins TRBV7-2 to TRBJ2-7; 8 bases line up with TRBD2. In germline, CDR1 is SGHTA, CDR2 FQGNSA. The CDR3 consists of 15 residues. The J segment lost 6 bases and the V segment lost 6 bases, leaving 13 bases of the junction unmatched. Here the CDR3 DNA reads TGTGCCAGCAGTTCGGGGGGGACTAGAGAAGGCGAGCAGTACTTC. This encodes CASSSGGTREGEQYF.

This chain uses TRBV25-1 with TRBJ2-3; 8 bases map to TRBD1. The CDR3 loop spans 16 amino acids. Germline values: CDR1 MGHDK, CDR2 SYGVNS. The V gene end was trimmed by 2 bases and the J gene end by 4 bases; junction bases not matched to a gene: 8. The CDR3, as DNA: TGTGCCAGCAGTGAAGCTGGGACAGGCTACTCAGATACGCAGTATTTT. Translation gives CASSEAGTGYSDTQYF.

This clone was picked up a small number of times. This sequence joins TRBV9 and TRBJ2-2; 7 bases line up with TRBD1. Per the germline V gene, CDR1 is SGDLS and CDR2 is YYNGEE. This CDR3 is built from 14 residues. V was clipped by 5 bases and J by 4 bases; unmatched bases: 5. The CDR3: CASRETGTTGELFF. CDR3 DNA sequence: TGTGCCAGCAGGGAGACAGGGACCACCGGGGAGCTGTTTTTT.

With respect to this clone: The same CDR3 can be traced to other DNA sequences in this sample. This sequence joins TRBV29-1 and TRBJ2-7; D call uncertain. V lost 6 bases to trimming and J lost 0 bases, with 12 bases between them. This CDR3 comprises 13 residues. The germline CDR1 and CDR2 sequences are SQVTM and ANQGSEA. The CDR3, as DNA: TGCAGCGTCGGCCTGACGGGCTCCTACGAGCAGTACTTC. It translates to CSVGLTGSYEQYF.

This chain links TRBV28 with TRBJ1-1; D not certain. Germline assignment: CDR1 MDHEN and CDR2 SYDVKM. This CDR3 region has 15 residues. V gave up 2 bases and J gave up 2 bases, with 12 bases separating them. CDR3 loop: CASSLLSPGNTEAFF. The CDR3 nucleotides are TGTGCCAGCAGTTTACTCAGCCCCGGAAACACTGAAGCTTTCTTT.

This clone has a single count. The rearrangement uses TRBV5-4 and TRBJ2-1; 9 nucleotides agree with TRBD1. The germline V gene encodes CDR1 SGHNT and CDR2 YYREEE (reference sequence). The CDR3 spans 15 residues. Unmatched junction bases numbered 5, after V lost 0 bases and J lost 7 bases. In DNA form, the CDR3 reads TGTGCCAGCAGCTTGGGAGGGACAGGGTCGAATGAGCAGTTCTTC. It specifies CASSLGGTGSNEQFF.

The chain joins TRBV10-1 to TRBJ2-7; the match to TRBD2 covers 9 bases. CDR3 size: 15 residues. In germline, CDR1 is WNHNN, CDR2 SYGVQD (reference sequence). The junction had 8 bases not matched to a gene; V was cut back by 4 bases and J by 4 bases. CDR3 loop: CASSASGMPQYEQYF. DNA for the CDR3: TGCGCCAGCAGTGCTAGCGGGATGCCCCAATACGAGCAGTACTTC.

The chain is built from TRBV5-1 and TRBJ2-3; the match to TRBD2 covers 10 bases. The CDR3 runs 15 residues. Germline CDR1 and CDR2: SGHRS and YFSETQ. V was clipped by 7 bases and J by 1 base; unmatched bases: 6. This CDR3 reads CASRAGTSGTDTQYF. DNA for the CDR3: TGCGCCAGCCGGGCCGGGACTAGCGGCACAGATACGCAGTATTTT.

The genes are TRBV30 and TRBJ1-5; D is unclear. CDR3 size: 15 residues. Germline V gene data show CDR1 as GTSNPN and CDR2 as SVGIG (reference sequence). Trimming shortened V by 0 bases and J by 3 bases, and 12 bases separated the two germline ends. CDR3 loop: CAWSVLGSPNQPQHF. The DNA for the CDR3 is TGTGCCTGGAGTGTACTGGGGAGTCCCAATCAGCCCCAGCATTTT.

This chain connects TRBV6-4 to TRBJ1-1; the match to TRBD1 covers 8 bases. The CDR3 is 14 amino acids. Trimming took 3 bases from V and 4 from J; bases not matched to a gene: 4. From germline, CDR1 is MRHNA and CDR2 SNTAGT. CDR3 loop: CASSETGAATEAFF. In DNA form, the CDR3 reads TGTGCCAGCAGTGAGACAGGGGCAGCCACTGAAGCTTTCTTT.